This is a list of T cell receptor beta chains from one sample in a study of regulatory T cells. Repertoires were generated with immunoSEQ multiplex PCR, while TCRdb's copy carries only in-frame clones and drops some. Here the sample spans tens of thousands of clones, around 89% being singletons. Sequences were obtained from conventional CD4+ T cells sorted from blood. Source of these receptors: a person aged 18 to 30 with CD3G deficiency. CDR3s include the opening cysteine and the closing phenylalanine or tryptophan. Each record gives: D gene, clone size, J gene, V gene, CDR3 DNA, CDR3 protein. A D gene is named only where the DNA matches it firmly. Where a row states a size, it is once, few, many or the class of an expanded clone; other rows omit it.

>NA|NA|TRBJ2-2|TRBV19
TGTGCCAGTAGGCACAGGGTTGAAGGGGGGGAGCTGTTTTTT
CASRHRVEGGELFF
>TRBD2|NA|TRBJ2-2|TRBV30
TGTGCCTGGAGTAAGACTAGCCTGACCACCGGGGAGCTGTTTTTT
CAWSKTSLTTGELFF
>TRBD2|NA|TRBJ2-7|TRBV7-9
TGTGCCAGCAAACGGGAGGGTGCCTACGAGCAGTACTTC
CASKREGAYEQYF
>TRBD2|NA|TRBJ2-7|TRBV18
TGTGCCAGCTCACCACCTAGCGGGAGGCAGTACTTC
CASSPPSGRQYF
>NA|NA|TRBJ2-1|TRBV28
TGTGCCAGCAGTTTTGGGGGACCTAGCATCGATGAGCAGTTCTTC
CASSFGGPSIDEQFF
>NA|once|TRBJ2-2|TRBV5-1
TGCGCCAGCAGCTGGGACGTAAACACCGGGGAGCTGTTTTTT
CASSWDVNTGELFF
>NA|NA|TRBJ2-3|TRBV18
TGTGCCAGCTCTCCGGGACGGATCACAGATACGCAGTATTTT
CASSPGRITDTQYF
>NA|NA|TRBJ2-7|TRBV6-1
TGTGCCAGCAGTGAAATCGGGCCCCTGGGGGAGCAGTACTTC
CASSEIGPLGEQYF
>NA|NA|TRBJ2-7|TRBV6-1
TGTGCCAGCAGTGTGGCATGGCAGGGAGGCTACGAGCAGTACTTC
CASSVAWQGGYEQYF
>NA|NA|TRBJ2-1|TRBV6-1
TGTGCCAGCAGTGACACTATGCACCCGACCCTTCGCAATGAGCAGTTCTTC
CASSDTMHPTLRNEQFF
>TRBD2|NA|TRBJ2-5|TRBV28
TGTGCCAGCAGCCCCCTAGCGGGAGGGCGAGTGGCCCAGTACTTC
CASSPLAGGRVAQYF
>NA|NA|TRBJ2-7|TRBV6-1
TGTGCCAGCAGTGAAGGGCAGGGTCGGGTGTTGGGCTCCTACGAGCAGTACTTC
CASSEGQGRVLGSYEQYF
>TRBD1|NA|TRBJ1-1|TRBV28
TGTGCCAGCAGTTTATCTCGCCCGGACAGGCGGAACACTGAAGCTTTCTTT
CASSLSRPDRRNTEAFF
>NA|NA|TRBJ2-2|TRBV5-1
TGCGCCAGCAGCCCCGGGACTCATAACACCGGGGAGCTGTTTTTT
CASSPGTHNTGELFF
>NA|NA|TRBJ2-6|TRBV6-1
TGTGCCAGCAGCTCAGGGTCTCCTGGGGCCAACGTCCTGACTTTC
CASSSGSPGANVLTF
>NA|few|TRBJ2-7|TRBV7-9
TGTGCCAGCAGCTCAATGACAGGTGACGAGCAGTACTTC
CASSSMTGDEQYF
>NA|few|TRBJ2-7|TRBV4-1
TGCGCCAGCAGCCAAGAGTTCTATAGGGACCACGAGCAGTACTTC
CASSQEFYRDHEQYF
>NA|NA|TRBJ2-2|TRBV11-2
TGTGCCAGCAGCCCCGGGGTACAAGGGGAGCTGTTTTTT
CASSPGVQGELFF
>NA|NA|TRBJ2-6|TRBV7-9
TGTGCCAGCAGCCCCCAGGCGGGGGCCAACGTCCTGACTTTC
CASSPQAGANVLTF
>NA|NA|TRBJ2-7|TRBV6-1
TGTGCCAGCAGGAAGCCGTCCGGGCCGTCCTACGAGCAGTACTTC
CASRKPSGPSYEQYF
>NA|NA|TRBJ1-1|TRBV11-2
TGTGCCAGCAGCTTTGGTGGGACTGAAGCTTTCTTT
CASSFGGTEAFF
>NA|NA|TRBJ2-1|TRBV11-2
TGTGCCAGCAGCTTACTGCGGGAACACAATGAGCAGTTCTTC
CASSLLREHNEQFF
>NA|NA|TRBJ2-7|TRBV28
TGTGCCAGCAGTTTATTGGGGGGACAACCGTACTTC
CASSLLGGQPYF
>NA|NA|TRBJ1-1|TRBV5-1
TGCGCCAGCAGCTTTCTATCGAACACTGAAGCTTTCTTT
CASSFLSNTEAFF
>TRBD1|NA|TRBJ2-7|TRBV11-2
TGTGCCAGCAGCCCATCCCCGGGACAGGGTAACTACGAGCAGTACTTC
CASSPSPGQGNYEQYF
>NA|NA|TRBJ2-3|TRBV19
TGTGCCAGTTCGGACACGATCACAGATACGCAGTATTTT
CASSDTITDTQYF
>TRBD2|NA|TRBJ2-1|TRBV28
TGTGCCAGCAGTCCGGGAGCGCTAGCGGCTACCTACAATGAGCAGTTCTTC
CASSPGALAATYNEQFF
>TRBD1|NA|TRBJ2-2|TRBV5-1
TGCGCCAGCAGGATGACCGGGACAGAGAACACCGGGGAGCTGTTTTTT
CASRMTGTENTGELFF
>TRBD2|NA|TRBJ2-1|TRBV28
TGTGCCAGCAGCAACACAGCGGGGAATGAGCAGTTCTTC
CASSNTAGNEQFF
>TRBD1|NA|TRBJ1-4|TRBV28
TGTGCCAGCAGTTTCGGGACAGGAATTAATGAAAAACTGTTTTTT
CASSFGTGINEKLFF
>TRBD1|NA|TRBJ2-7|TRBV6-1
TGTGCCAGCAGGAAGACAGGGGGATACGAGCAGTACTTC
CASRKTGGYEQYF
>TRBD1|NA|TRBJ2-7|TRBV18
TGTGCCAGCTCCAGAGGACAGGGATCCTTGTACGAGCAGTACTTC
CASSRGQGSLYEQYF
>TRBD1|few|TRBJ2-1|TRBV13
TGTGCCAGCAGCCGCAGGACAGGGCTAAATGAGCAGTTCTTC
CASSRRTGLNEQFF
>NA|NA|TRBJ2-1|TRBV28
TGTGCCAGCAGTTTAAGATGGGCCGGTGAGCAGTTCTTC
CASSLRWAGEQFF
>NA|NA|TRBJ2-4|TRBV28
TGTGCCAGCAGTTCCCCATGGATCCCAGGGGCCAAAAACATTCAGTACTTC
CASSSPWIPGAKNIQYF
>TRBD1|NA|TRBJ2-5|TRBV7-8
TGTGCCAGCAGCCCGGACAGGGGGCAAGAGACCCAGTACTTC
CASSPDRGQETQYF
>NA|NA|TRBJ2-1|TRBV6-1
TGTGCCAGCAGTCCCACCGCCATTATTGGGCAGTTCTTC
CASSPTAIIGQFF
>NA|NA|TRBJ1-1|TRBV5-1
TGCGCCAGCAGCTTGGAGGGCGGGTCCACTGAAGCTTTCTTT
CASSLEGGSTEAFF
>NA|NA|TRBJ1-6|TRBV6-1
TGTGCCAGCAGGGAAGGACAGTTTTATTCACCCCTCCACTTT
CASREGQFYSPLHF
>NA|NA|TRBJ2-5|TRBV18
TGTGCCAGCTCACCGAAACTCGGGGAGACCCAGTACTTC
CASSPKLGETQYF
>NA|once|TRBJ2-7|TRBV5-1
TGCGCCAGCAGCTTCTATTCAGGGACCCTTGGCGAGCAGTACTTC
CASSFYSGTLGEQYF
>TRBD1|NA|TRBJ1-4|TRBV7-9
TGTGCCAGCAGCTCGGGGACAGGGCCCTTCGAAAAACTGTTTTTT
CASSSGTGPFEKLFF
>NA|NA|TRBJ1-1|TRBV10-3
TGTGCCATCAGGGACGACAGGAACACTGAAGCTTTCTTT
CAIRDDRNTEAFF
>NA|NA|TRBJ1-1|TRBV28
TGTGCCAGCAGGGCGTCAAACGCGGGACGTCTAGCTTTCTTT
CASRASNAGRLAFF
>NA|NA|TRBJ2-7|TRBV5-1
TGCGCCAGCAGCCTGGGGACGGTCGGAGCCTACGAGCAGTACTTC
CASSLGTVGAYEQYF
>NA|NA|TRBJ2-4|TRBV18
TGTGCCAGCTCACCACGGGGGAAGGATGCCATTCAGTACTTC
CASSPRGKDAIQYF
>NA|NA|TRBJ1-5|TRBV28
TGTGCCAGCACCCCCCATGGAGATAATCAGCCCCAGCATTTT
CASTPHGDNQPQHF
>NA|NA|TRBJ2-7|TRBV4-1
TGCGCCAGCAGCCTCAACCCCTCCCTGGGCTACGAGCAGTACTTC
CASSLNPSLGYEQYF
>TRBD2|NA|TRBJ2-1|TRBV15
TGTGCCACCAGCAGAGGCCCTTGGGTAGCGGGGATATACAATGAGCAGTTCTTC
CATSRGPWVAGIYNEQFF
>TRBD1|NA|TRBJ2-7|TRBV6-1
TGTGCCAGCAGATTCCGGGACAGGGGTTACGAGCAGTACTTC
CASRFRDRGYEQYF
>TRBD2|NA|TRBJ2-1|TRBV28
TGTGCCAGCAGCCCGATGTCTAGCGGGAGAAATGAGCAGTTCTTC
CASSPMSSGRNEQFF
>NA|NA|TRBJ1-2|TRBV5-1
TGCGCCAGCAGCACCGGGGGGACTAACTATGGCTACACCTTC
CASSTGGTNYGYTF